Following are 8 T cell receptor beta chains from one sample sequenced in a study of identical twins. TCRdb itself ran the 5' RACE reads through MiXCR, one entry per CDR3 protein. This repertoire shows 230,000 or so distinct CDR3 sequences, about 8.3% found once; its top ten account for about 3%. The sample was also linked to a second study, of yellow fever vaccine responses in identical twins.

The sample taken for sequencing was CD8+ T cells sorted from blood. Source of these receptors: a woman younger than 35 in good health.

Only a few counts were recorded for this clonotype. The chain has TRBV5-1 and TRBJ2-1; TRBD2 matches at 8 bases. With V trimmed by 7 bases and J by 0 bases, 12 bases remained unmatched. The CDR3 sequence is 17 residues long. From germline, CDR1 is SGHRS and CDR2 YFSETQ. DNA of the CDR3: TGCGCCAGCGCCCCAGGGACGGGGGGGAGCTCCTACAATGAGCAGTTCTTC. Encoded protein: CASAPGTGGSSYNEQFF.

The rearrangement links TRBV28 to TRBJ2-1; 7 bases align to TRBD2. Losses at the gene ends were 9 bases for V and 4 bases for J; bases not matched to a gene: 12. Germline CDR1 is MDHEN and CDR2 is SYDVKM. This CDR3 has 15 amino acids. The CDR3 here is CASSTWTSSYNEQFF. CDR3 in DNA: TGTGCCAGTAGCACCTGGACTAGTAGTTACAATGAGCAGTTCTTC.

CDR3 in amino acids: CASSITARLNTGELFF. CDR3 DNA sequence: TGTGCCAGTAGTATCACAGCCCGACTTAACACCGGGGAGCTGTTTTTT. V is TRBV19 and J is TRBJ2-2; D is undetermined. V dropped 3 bases and J dropped 2 bases, with 13 bases sitting between them. Germline V gene lookup returns CDR1 LNHDA and CDR2 SQIVND (reference sequence). The CDR3 spans 16 residues.

This clonotype was observed many times. CDR3 nucleotides: TGCAGCGTCCGGGACAGCACCTACGAGCAGTACTTC. Translated, it gives CSVRDSTYEQYF. The chain recombines TRBV29-1 with TRBJ2-7; 7 positions match TRBD1. Germline assignment: CDR1 SQVTM and CDR2 ANQGSEA. The CDR3 loop spans 12 amino acids. Trimming took 6 bases from V and 2 from J; bases not matched to a gene: 4.

The genes are TRBV12-3 or TRBV12-4 and TRBJ2-1; 15 nucleotides line up with TRBD2. The CDR3 is made up of 19 amino acids. Unmatched junction bases numbered 10, after V lost 5 bases and J lost 2 bases. The chain's CDR3 is CASSPWTSGRAKPYNEQFF. The CDR3 DNA follows: TGTGCCAGCAGTCCCTGGACTAGCGGGAGGGCCAAGCCCTACAATGAGCAGTTCTTC.

The chain uses TRBV4-1 and TRBJ2-7; no clear D. Trimming pared 4 bases from V and 4 bases from J, leaving 17 bases between. From germline, CDR1 is MGHRA and CDR2 YSYEKL. This CDR3 is built from 15 residues. CDR3 loop: CASSLNIQRLYEQYF. CDR3 bases: TGCGCCAGCAGCCTAAATATTCAGAGACTGTACGAGCAGTACTTC.

Note on this clonotype: The CDR3 end shows no conserved phenylalanine or tryptophan, and so a read error is likely. The rearrangement uses TRBV20-1 and TRBJ2-2, with a weak D call TRBD2 (5 bases). Germline CDR1 is DFQATT and CDR2 is SNEGSKA (reference sequence). Trimming cost V 0 bases and J 7 bases, with 15 bases left between them. This CDR3 spans 15 amino acids. CDR3 in amino acids: CSARDRLIRDGELFL. The CDR3, as DNA: TGCAGTGCTAGAGATAGGCTAATACGGGACGGGGAGCTGTTTTTA.

The V gene is TRBV5-5, the J gene TRBJ2-7; 12 positions agree with TRBD1. V lost 3 bases and J lost 5; bases outside the gene matches: 3. The CDR3 is made up of 14 amino acids. Per germline, CDR1 SGHKS and CDR2 YYEKEE (reference sequence). In DNA form, the CDR3 reads TGTGCCAGCAGCTCGGGACAGGGGGCCCACGAGCAGTACTTC. It codes for CASSSGQGAHEQYF.